The rows below give T cell receptor beta chains drawn from one sample of a study of blood T cell repertoires in COVID-19. Clones were read by immunoSEQ multiplex PCR, and TCRdb kept only the in-frame ones, dropping some. The table has approximately 300,000 clones, roughly 90% seen once. Sequences were obtained from peripheral blood. These receptors all come from a woman aged 25 to 39 with COVID-19, enrolled during active disease. CDR3s include the opening cysteine and the closing phenylalanine or tryptophan. The D gene is left open where the match is weak. Clone size, where shown, is once, few, many, or a class for clones that have expanded.

J,size,V,D,CDR3,DNA
TRBJ1-5,.,TRBV2,TRBD1,CASMTGDSNQPQHF,TGTGCCAGTATGACAGGGGACAGCAATCAGCCCCAGCATTTT
TRBJ2-1,.,TRBV27,.,CASRRGAYNEQFF,TGTGCCAGCAGGCGCGGGGCCTACAATGAGCAGTTCTTC
TRBJ1-2,.,TRBV9,.,CASSPLSVNYGYTF,TGTGCCAGCAGCCCTCTATCGGTGAACTATGGCTACACCTTC
TRBJ2-2,.,TRBV7-2,TRBD2,CASSLQQGAGGPSGELFF,TGTGCCAGCAGCCTACAACAAGGAGCGGGAGGGCCGTCCGGGGAGCTGTTTTTT
TRBJ1-2,.,TRBV19,TRBD1,CASRQPGQGNYGYTF,TGTGCCAGTAGACAACCGGGACAGGGGAACTATGGCTACACCTTC
TRBJ2-2,.,TRBV27,TRBD2,CASMASGSTGELFF,TGTGCCAGCATGGCTAGCGGGAGCACCGGGGAGCTGTTTTTT
TRBJ2-7,.,TRBV28,TRBD1,CASANRGREQYF,TGTGCCAGCGCCAACAGGGGGCGGGAGCAGTACTTC
TRBJ2-1,.,TRBV5-1,TRBD2,CASSLSGDSYNEQFF,TGCGCCAGCAGCCTTAGCGGGGACTCCTACAATGAGCAGTTCTTC
TRBJ2-5,.,TRBV2,TRBD1,CASKRTGEETQYF,TGTGCCAGCAAAAGGACAGGGGAAGAGACCCAGTACTTC
TRBJ1-1,.,TRBV6-6,TRBD1,CASSPTGGFMNTEAFF,TGTGCCAGCAGTCCCACAGGGGGCTTTATGAACACTGAAGCTTTCTTT
TRBJ2-6,.,TRBV12-3/TRBV12-4,.,CASTFSGANVLTF,TGTGCCAGCACCTTCTCTGGGGCCAACGTCCTGACTTTC
TRBJ1-3,.,TRBV19,TRBD1,CASSDRDRAGNTIYF,TGTGCCAGTAGTGATCGGGACAGGGCTGGAAACACCATATATTTT
TRBJ2-1,once,TRBV4-3,TRBD2,CASSQGVLAVSYNEQFF,TGCGCCAGCAGCCAAGGGGTGCTAGCGGTCTCCTACAATGAGCAGTTCTTC
TRBJ2-7,.,TRBV2,TRBD2,CASSEWVGGLAGAAYEQYF,TGTGCCAGCAGTGAATGGGTAGGGGGACTAGCGGGAGCTGCCTACGAGCAGTACTTC
TRBJ1-2,.,TRBV27,.,CASSFGEADYGYTF,TGTGCCAGCAGTTTCGGGGAAGCAGACTATGGCTACACCTTC
TRBJ1-2,.,TRBV5-4,TRBD1,CASSPLTGSGYGYTF,TGTGCCAGCAGCCCCTTGACAGGGAGCGGCTATGGCTACACCTTC
TRBJ2-3,.,TRBV3-1/TRBV3-2,.,CASSQGQARNTQYF,TGTGCCAGCAGCCAAGGCCAAGCCCGAAATACGCAGTATTTT
TRBJ1-1,.,TRBV7-2,TRBD1,CASPSRQGGPNTEAFF,TGTGCCAGCCCCTCACGACAGGGGGGCCCGAACACTGAAGCTTTCTTT
TRBJ2-3,.,TRBV28,TRBD2,CASSFSYASGRVADTQYF,TGTGCCAGCAGTTTTAGTTATGCTAGCGGGAGAGTGGCAGATACGCAGTATTTT
TRBJ2-2,.,TRBV5-4,.,CASSAGPNTGELFF,TGTGCCAGCAGCGCGGGTCCGAACACCGGGGAGCTGTTTTTT